This passage covers 18 T cell receptor beta chains from one sample sequenced in a study of blood T cell repertoires in COVID-19. Profiled with immunoSEQ multiplex PCR; TCRdb holds only in-frame clones, not every one. The repertoire holds about 260,000 clones, 70% to 90% seen once, with over 3.5% in the top ten. The sample was PBMCs or T cells enriched from blood (not recorded which). All receptors come from a woman aged 25 to 45 with acute COVID-19.

The chain joins TRBV18 to TRBJ2-1; D is perhaps TRBD1 (6 bases). Trimming removed 4 bases from V and 0 bases from J, with 19 bases in between. This CDR3 spans 18 amino acids. CDR1 is KGHSH and CDR2 is LQKENI in the germline V gene. The CDR3 is CASSLPPGHRSSYNEQFF. CDR3 nucleotide sequence: TGTGCCAGCTCACTACCTCCGGGACACCGGAGCTCCTACAATGAGCAGTTCTTC.

In this sample, this clone turned up once. The CDR3, as DNA: TGTGCCAGCAGTTTTCTAGCGGGATCTAGCACAGATACGCAGTATTTT. This translates into CASSFLAGSSTDTQYF. The chain combines TRBV28 with TRBJ2-3; 9 nucleotides match TRBD2. CDR1 is MDHEN, CDR2 SYDVKM, per germline. J was trimmed by 0 bases and V by 3 bases; bases with no gene match: 4. The CDR3 runs 16 residues.

This chain links TRBV5-5 with TRBJ1-5; D gene ambiguous. The V end lost 3 bases, the J end lost 0 bases, and 4 bases lay between the germline ends. Germline-derived CDR1 and CDR2 are SGHKS and YYEKEE (reference sequence). The CDR3 extends over 13 amino acids. This CDR3 reads CASSYYSNQPQHF. CDR3 sequence (DNA): TGTGCCAGCAGCTACTATAGCAATCAGCCCCAGCATTTT.

This clone was detected once. The CDR3 sequence is CASKTGGDGSGNTIYF. The CDR3 coding sequence is TGTGCCAGCAAAACAGGGGGTGACGGCTCTGGAAACACCATATATTTT. The chain is built from TRBV28 and TRBJ1-3, with 8 bases matching TRBD1. CDR1 is MDHEN, CDR2 SYDVKM, per germline. The CDR3 sequence is 16 residues long. V gave up 7 bases and J gave up 0 bases; unmatched junction bases: 8.

The chain carries TRBV10-3 and TRBJ2-7; TRBD1 matches 11 bases. Germline V gene lookup returns CDR1 ENHRY and CDR2 SYGVKD. The CDR3 loop spans 19 amino acids. V gave up 0 bases and J gave up 2 bases; unmatched junction bases: 12. The CDR3 loop reads CAISESPGDRGFFPYEQYF. As DNA, the CDR3 is TGTGCCATCAGTGAGTCGCCGGGGGACAGGGGGTTTTTTCCCTACGAGCAGTACTTC.

This clone was detected only once. V usage is TRBV24-1 and J usage is TRBJ2-3; 7 bases agree with TRBD1. Germline CDR1 and CDR2: KGHDR and SFDVKD. This CDR3 comprises 17 residues. Trimming removed 4 bases from V and 2 bases from J; junction bases left unmatched: 11. The CDR3 DNA reads as TGTGCCACCAGTGAGCTAACAGGGGAAGGAATCACAGATACGCAGTATTTT. Residues: CATSELTGEGITDTQYF.

The V call is TRBV5-4, the J call TRBJ1-6; D is perhaps TRBD1 (6 bases). The CDR3 is 14 residues long. CDR1 is SGHNT, CDR2 YYREEE, per germline (reference sequence). Trimming left V 5 bases short and J 9 bases short, with 15 bases between. The CDR3 spells CASRHEGEGSPLHF. CDR3 nucleotide sequence: TGTGCCAGCAGACACGAGGGGGAGGGTTCACCCCTCCACTTT.

This clone has only a few counts. The chain carries TRBV5-4 and TRBJ2-7; D is perhaps TRBD1 (5 bases). Trimming took 1 base from V and 5 from J, leaving 13 bases between them. CDR3 size: 14 residues. CDR1 is SGHNT and CDR2 is YYREEE in the germline V gene (reference sequence). The CDR3 DNA reads TGTGCCAGCAGCTTGCCCGGCAGGGCGGACGAGCAGTACTTC. As protein: CASSLPGRADEQYF.

The sample holds one count of this clone. The chain couples TRBV2 to TRBJ2-4; maybe TRBD2 (5 bases). Trimming removed 5 bases at V and 3 bases at J, with 8 bases between. The CDR3 totals 13 residues. Per germline, CDR1 SNHLY and CDR2 FYNNEI. The CDR3 DNA reads as TGTGCCAGCAGTACGGGGAGCAAAAACATTCAGTACTTC. As protein: CASSTGSKNIQYF.

The V gene is TRBV19, the J gene TRBJ2-7, with a weak D call TRBD2 (5 bases). V lost 11 bases, J lost 6 bases, and 23 bases lay in between. CDR3 length: 14 residues. Germline V gene lookup returns CDR1 LNHDA and CDR2 SQIVND (reference sequence). CDR3 residues: CASQRTPTAGEQYF. CDR3 in DNA: TGTGCCTCACAGAGGACTCCCACGGCGGGCGAGCAGTACTTC.

This clone was picked up one time. J is TRBJ2-2 and V is TRBV7-6; 11 bases are a match to TRBD2. Germline V gene lookup returns CDR1 SGHVS and CDR2 FNYEAQ. V shed 1 base and J 5 bases; nucleotides not matched to a gene: 9. This CDR3 is built from 18 residues. CDR3 residues: CASSLEVSGRVGTGELFF. CDR3 DNA: TGTGCCAGCAGCTTAGAAGTTAGCGGGAGGGTTGGAACCGGGGAGCTGTTTTTT.

This clone came up a few times. CDR3 bases: TGTGCCAGCAGCTTCCCTAGCGGGAGTACAGATACGCAGTATTTT. Translation: CASSFPSGSTDTQYF. The rearrangement joins TRBV11-2 to TRBJ2-3; TRBD2 matches 10 bases. Trimming at V came to 3 bases and at J to 3 bases, leaving 3 bases not matched to a gene. This CDR3 contains 15 residues. Germline CDR1 reads SGHAT; CDR2 reads FQNNGV.

In DNA form, the CDR3 reads TGTGCCAGCAGCCGCGGGCAATATGGCTACACCTTC. Its protein is CASSRGQYGYTF. The gene calls are TRBV14 and TRBJ1-2, with unresolved D. Germline CDR1 reads SGHDN; CDR2 reads FVKESK. This CDR3 has 12 residues. Trimming removed 4 bases from V and 5 bases from J, with 8 bases in between.

The CDR3: CASSYSLEYEQYF. The DNA for the CDR3 is TGTGCCAGCAGTTACTCACTAGAATACGAGCAGTACTTC. The chain couples TRBV6-5 to TRBJ2-7; D perhaps matches TRBD2 (5 bases). Germline V gene data show CDR1 as MNHEY and CDR2 as SVGAGI. The CDR3 covers 13 residues. Trimming took off 0 bases at V and 4 bases at J, with 7 bases between the two ends.

V gene TRBV5-1 combines with J gene TRBJ2-5; no reliable D call. The CDR3 consists of 13 residues. From germline, CDR1 is SGHRS and CDR2 YFSETQ. V was shortened by 4 bases and J by 3 bases, with 10 bases between the two germline ends. The DNA of the CDR3 is TGCGCCAGCAGCGCTCAGTCAGAAGAGACCCAGTACTTC. As protein: CASSAQSEETQYF.

This clone was seen just once. The genes are TRBV2 and TRBJ2-7, with D tentatively TRBD1 (5 bases). V was clipped by 7 bases and J by 3 bases, with 19 bases between them. Germline-derived CDR1 and CDR2 are SNHLY and FYNNEI. The CDR3 is 15 amino acids. CDR3 region: CASIEDTTRGYEQYF. DNA of the CDR3: TGTGCCAGCATAGAGGACACCACCCGAGGCTACGAGCAGTACTTC.

The CDR3 coding sequence is TGTGCCAGCAGTCCCAACCCTGTCGAGGCGCCCCAGCATTTT. Translated, it gives CASSPNPVEAPQHF. The chain couples TRBV6-5 to TRBJ1-5, with D unclear. Germline values: CDR1 MNHEY, CDR2 SVGAGI. The V and J ends lost 5 bases and 9 bases respectively, with 17 bases between them. The CDR3 is 14 amino acids.

The chain couples TRBV18 to TRBJ2-7; possibly TRBD2 for D (5 bases). From germline, CDR1 is KGHSH and CDR2 LQKENI. Trimming took 3 bases from V and 3 from J, leaving 15 bases between them. CDR3 length: 15 residues. CDR3 sequence (DNA): TGTGCCAGCTCACCGTCGGAAACTAGTTACTACGAGCAGTACTTC. It codes for CASSPSETSYYEQYF.